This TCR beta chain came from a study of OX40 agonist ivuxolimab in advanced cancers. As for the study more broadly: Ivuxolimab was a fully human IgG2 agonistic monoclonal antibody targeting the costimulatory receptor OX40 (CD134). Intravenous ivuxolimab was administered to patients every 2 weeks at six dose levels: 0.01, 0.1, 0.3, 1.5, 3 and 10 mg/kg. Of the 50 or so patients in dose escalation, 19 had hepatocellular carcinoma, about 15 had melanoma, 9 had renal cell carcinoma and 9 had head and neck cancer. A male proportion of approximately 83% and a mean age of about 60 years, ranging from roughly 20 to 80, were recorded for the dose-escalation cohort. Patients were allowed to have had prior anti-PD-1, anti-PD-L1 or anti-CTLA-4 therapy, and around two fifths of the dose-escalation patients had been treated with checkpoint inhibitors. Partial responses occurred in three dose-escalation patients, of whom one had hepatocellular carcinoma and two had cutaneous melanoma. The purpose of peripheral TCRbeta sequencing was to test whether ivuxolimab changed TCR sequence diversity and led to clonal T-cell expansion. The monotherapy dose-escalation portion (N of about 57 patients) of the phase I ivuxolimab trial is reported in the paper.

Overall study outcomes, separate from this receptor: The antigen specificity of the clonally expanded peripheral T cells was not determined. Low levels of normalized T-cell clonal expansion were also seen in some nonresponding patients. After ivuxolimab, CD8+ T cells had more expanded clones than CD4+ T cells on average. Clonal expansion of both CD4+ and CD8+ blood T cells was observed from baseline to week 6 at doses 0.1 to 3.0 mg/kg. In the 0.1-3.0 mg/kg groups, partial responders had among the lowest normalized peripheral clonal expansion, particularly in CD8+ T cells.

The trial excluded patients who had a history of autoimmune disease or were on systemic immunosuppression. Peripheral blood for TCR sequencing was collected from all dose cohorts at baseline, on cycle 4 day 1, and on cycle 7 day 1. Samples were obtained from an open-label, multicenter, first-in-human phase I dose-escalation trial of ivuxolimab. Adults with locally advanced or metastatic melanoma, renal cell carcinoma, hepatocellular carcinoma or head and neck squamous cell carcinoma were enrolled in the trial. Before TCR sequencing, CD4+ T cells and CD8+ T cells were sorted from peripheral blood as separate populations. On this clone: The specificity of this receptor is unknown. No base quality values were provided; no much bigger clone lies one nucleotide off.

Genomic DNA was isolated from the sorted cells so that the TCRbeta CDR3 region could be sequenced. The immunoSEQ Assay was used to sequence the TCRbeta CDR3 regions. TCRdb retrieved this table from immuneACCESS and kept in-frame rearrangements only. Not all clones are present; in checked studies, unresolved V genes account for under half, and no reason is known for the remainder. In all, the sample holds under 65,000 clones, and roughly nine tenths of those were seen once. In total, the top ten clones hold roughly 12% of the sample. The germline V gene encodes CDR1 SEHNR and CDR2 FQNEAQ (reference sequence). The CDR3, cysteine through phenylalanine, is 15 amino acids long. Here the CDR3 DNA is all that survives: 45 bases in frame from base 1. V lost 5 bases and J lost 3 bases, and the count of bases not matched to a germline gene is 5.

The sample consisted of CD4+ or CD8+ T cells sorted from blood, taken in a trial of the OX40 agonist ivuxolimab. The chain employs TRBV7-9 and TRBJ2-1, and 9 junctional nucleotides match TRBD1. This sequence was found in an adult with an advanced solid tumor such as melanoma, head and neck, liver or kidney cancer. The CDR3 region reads CASSRDRGGYNEQFF. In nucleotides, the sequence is TGTGCCAGCAGCCGAGACAGGGGGGGCTACAATGAGCAGTTCTTC.